This entry lists 14 T cell receptor beta chains sequenced from one sample in a study of T cell responses to AZD1222 COVID-19 vaccine (dated by TCRdb to about 2021). The sample's time point label, decoded: baseline before first vaccination. Library method: the immunoSEQ multiplex PCR assay. In TCRdb, the immuneACCESS table is reduced to in-frame sequences with V and J assigned. These tables do not hold every clone; where another copy was compared, an unresolved V gene accounts for under half, and the others remain unexplained. This sample has about 140,000 clones in its table, and over 75% of those were observed once. The top ten clonotypes cover approximately 4.5% of the sample. The sample consisted of peripheral blood, taken on day 0 of AZD1222 vaccination. Receptor source: an adult in good health.

This clone is a singleton in its sample. The chain carries TRBV5-1 and TRBJ1-1; 11 nucleotides align to TRBD1. CDR1 is SGHRS and CDR2 is YFSETQ in the germline V gene. The V and J ends lost 7 bases and 0 bases, in that order; junction bases with no gene match: 2. CDR3 length: 14 residues. CDR3 in amino acids: CASGQGAMNTEAFF. CDR3 DNA: TGCGCCAGCGGACAGGGGGCTATGAACACTGAAGCTTTCTTT.

The CDR3: CASSLVSGNSYNEQFF. CDR3 nucleotides: TGTGCCAGCAGCTTGGTAAGCGGGAACTCCTACAATGAGCAGTTCTTC. The chain recombines TRBV5-4 with TRBJ2-1; 7 bases agree with TRBD2. The J segment lost 0 bases and the V segment lost 0 bases, leaving 3 bases of the junction unmatched. The CDR3 length is 16 residues. Germline V gene data show CDR1 as SGHNT and CDR2 as YYREEE (reference sequence).

The chain couples TRBV6-5 to TRBJ1-1; D not certain. Germline values: CDR1 MNHEY, CDR2 SVGAGI. The V gene lost 2 bases and the J gene lost 0 bases, with 10 bases spanning the gap. CDR3 length: 15 residues. The CDR3 coding sequence is TGTGCCAGCAGTTACGTCGGTAGGGTGAACACTGAAGCTTTCTTT. Translation: CASSYVGRVNTEAFF.

The V call is TRBV5-1, the J call TRBJ2-1; a possible D gene is TRBD1 (6 bases). V was shortened by 4 bases and J by 4 bases, with 15 bases between the two germline ends. The CDR3 sequence is 15 residues long. Germline V gene lookup returns CDR1 SGHRS and CDR2 YFSETQ. CDR3 nucleotide sequence: TGCGCCAGCAGCGTGGGACACGAAATTTACAATGAGCAGTTCTTC. Its translation is CASSVGHEIYNEQFF.

J is TRBJ1-5 and V is TRBV7-9; 8 bases align to TRBD1. Unmatched junction bases numbered 3, after V lost 1 base and J lost 7 bases. Germline values: CDR1 SEHNR, CDR2 FQNEAQ (reference sequence). The length of the CDR3 is 14 residues. The CDR3 DNA is TGTGCCAGCAGCTTAGGGACAGGGAACCAGCCCCAGCATTTT. It encodes CASSLGTGNQPQHF.

The CDR3 loop reads CASASWNRNYGYTF. CDR3 coding DNA: TGTGCCAGCGCCTCGTGGAACAGGAACTATGGCTACACCTTC. The chain recombines TRBV27 with TRBJ1-2, with D perhaps matching TRBD1 (5 bases). Germline CDR1 is MNHEY and CDR2 is SMNVEV (reference sequence). The CDR3 is 14 residues long. Trimming removed 8 bases from V and 2 bases from J, with 15 bases in between.

With regard to this clone: The sample contains more than one DNA sequence encoding this CDR3. V gene TRBV5-1 combines with J gene TRBJ1-3; D perhaps matches TRBD1 (5 bases). This CDR3 has 14 amino acids. Germline V gives CDR1 SGHRS, CDR2 YFSETQ. V was shortened by 4 bases and J by 2 bases, with 10 bases between the two germline ends. The CDR3 DNA sequence: TGCGCCAGCAGCCCGGGGGGAACTGGAAACACCATATATTTT. Its translation: CASSPGGTGNTIYF. Supplemented by reference TRBV5-1 and TRBJ1-3, the full variable domain reads KAGVTQTPRYLIKTRGQQVTLSCSPISGHRSVSWYQQTPGQGLQFLFEYFSETQRNKGNFPGRFSGRQFSNSRSEMNVSTLELGDSALYLCASSPGGTGNTIYFGEGSWLTVV.

As concerns this clone: The junction departs from the called germline gene at one end, perhaps through a read error. J is TRBJ1-1 and V is TRBV30; 11 nucleotides line up with TRBD1. The CDR3 has 13 amino acids. CDR1 and CDR2 (germline): GTSNPN, SVGIG (reference sequence). This CDR3 reads CAWTGGSGTEAFF. CDR3 in DNA: TGTGCATGGACAGGGGGCTCTGGAACTGAAGCTTTCTTT.

This clone came up once. The chain combines TRBV7-9 with TRBJ2-7; D possibly uses TRBD1 or TRBD2 (5 bases each). With 6 bases removed from V and 0 bases from J, the gap between germline ends came to 18 bases. CDR1 and CDR2 (germline): SEHNR, FQNEAQ (reference sequence). The CDR3 has 16 residues. CDR3: CASSPARGRSSYEQYF. CDR3 sequence (DNA): TGTGCCAGCAGTCCTGCACGGGGCCGGAGCTCCTACGAGCAGTACTTC.

The chain couples TRBV12-3 or TRBV12-4 to TRBJ1-2; D unresolved. There are 13 residues in the CDR3. Trimming shortened V by 5 bases and J by 8 bases, and 15 bases separated the two germline ends. CDR3 in amino acids: CASSVRRLRGYTF. The CDR3 region has the DNA TGTGCCAGCAGTGTTCGGAGATTGCGGGGCTACACCTTC.

The V call is TRBV5-1, the J call TRBJ1-6, with D perhaps TRBD1 (5 bases). The V end lost 3 bases, the J end lost 4 bases, and 11 bases lay between the germline ends. Germline V gives CDR1 SGHRS, CDR2 YFSETQ. There are 15 residues in the CDR3. The CDR3 sequence: CASSSPDSYNSPLHF. CDR3 DNA: TGCGCCAGCAGCTCACCCGACAGTTATAATTCACCCCTCCACTTT.

V usage is TRBV2 and J usage is TRBJ2-3, with 7 nucleotides matching TRBD1. The germline V gene encodes CDR1 SNHLY and CDR2 FYNNEI. The CDR3 is 17 amino acids. The V gene end was trimmed by 2 bases and the J gene end by 0 bases; junction bases not matched to a gene: 8. The CDR3 DNA sequence: TGTGCCAGCAGTGAAAGTCCAACCAGGGGGAGCACAGATACGCAGTATTTT. Translation gives CASSESPTRGSTDTQYF.

As DNA, the CDR3 is TGTGCCAGCAGTCTGTCGGACAGGAACACTGAAGCTTTCTTT. Its protein product is CASSLSDRNTEAFF. This chain links TRBV28 with TRBJ1-1; possibly TRBD1 for D (6 bases). V lost 5 bases and J lost 1, with 11 bases in between. CDR1 is MDHEN and CDR2 is SYDVKM in the germline V gene. This CDR3 has 14 amino acids.

The chain couples TRBV5-4 to TRBJ1-1; 9 bases line up with TRBD1. V gave up 4 bases and J gave up 1 base; unmatched junction bases: 2. There are 14 residues in the CDR3. Germline lookup yields CDR1 SGHNT and CDR2 YYREEE (reference sequence). The DNA for the CDR3 is TGTGCCAGCAGCAAGGGACAGGGGAACACTGAAGCTTTCTTT. Its protein is CASSKGQGNTEAFF.